This T cell receptor beta chain was profiled in a study of T-cell reconstitution after alpha-beta-depleted transplantation in children. Unique molecular identifiers featured in how the TCRbeta library was prepared. TCRdb called the PCR reads again in MiXCR, with one record for every CDR3 protein. The repertoire holds about 350,000 distinct CDR3 sequences, with roughly 14% as singletons. This CDR3 is 18 amino acids long. Germline CDR1 is DFQATT and CDR2 is SNEGSKA (reference sequence). The junction had 10 bases not matched to a gene; V was cut back by 1 base and J by 1 base. This specimen consisted of PBMCs, obtained from the stem cell graft. This TCR was recovered from a human donor who donated a stem cell graft to a child with Fanconi anemia. The chain employs TRBV20-1 and TRBJ2-1; 10 bases align to TRBD2. CDR3 in DNA: TGCAGTGCTAGAGCCGAGCGGGGGGGAGACCGGTCCTACAATGAGCAGTTCTTC. Amino acid sequence: CSARAERGGDRSYNEQFF.